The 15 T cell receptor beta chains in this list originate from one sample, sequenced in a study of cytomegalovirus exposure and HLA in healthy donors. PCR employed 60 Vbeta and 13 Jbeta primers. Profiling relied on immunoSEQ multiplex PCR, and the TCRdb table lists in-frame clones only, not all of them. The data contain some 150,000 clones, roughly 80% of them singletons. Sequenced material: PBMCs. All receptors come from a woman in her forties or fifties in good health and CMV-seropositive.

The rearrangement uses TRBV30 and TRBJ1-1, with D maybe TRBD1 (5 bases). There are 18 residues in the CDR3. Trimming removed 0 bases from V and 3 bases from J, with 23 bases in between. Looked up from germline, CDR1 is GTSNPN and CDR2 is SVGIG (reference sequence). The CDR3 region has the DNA TGTGCCTGGAGTGTTATAGGAAAGTTGGGCCTAGGGGACACTGAAGCTTTCTTT. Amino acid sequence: CAWSVIGKLGLGDTEAFF.

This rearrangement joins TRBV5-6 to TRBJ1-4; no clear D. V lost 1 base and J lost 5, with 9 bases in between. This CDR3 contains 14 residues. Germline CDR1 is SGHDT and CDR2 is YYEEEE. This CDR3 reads CASSLLMRNEKLFF. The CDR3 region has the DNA TGTGCCAGCAGCTTGCTCATGAGAAATGAAAAACTGTTTTTT.

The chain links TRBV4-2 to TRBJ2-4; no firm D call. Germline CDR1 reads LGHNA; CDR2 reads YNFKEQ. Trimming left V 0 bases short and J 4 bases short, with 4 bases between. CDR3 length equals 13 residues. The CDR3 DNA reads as TGTGCCAGCAGCCAAGAAGCGAAAAACATTCAGTACTTC. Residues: CASSQEAKNIQYF.

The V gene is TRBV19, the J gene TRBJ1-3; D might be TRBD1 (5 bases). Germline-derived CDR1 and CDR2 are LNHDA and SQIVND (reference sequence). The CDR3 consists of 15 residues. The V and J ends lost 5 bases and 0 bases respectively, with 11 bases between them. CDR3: CASSLRVFSGNTIYF. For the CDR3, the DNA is TGTGCCAGTAGTCTCAGGGTTTTCTCTGGAAACACCATATATTTT.

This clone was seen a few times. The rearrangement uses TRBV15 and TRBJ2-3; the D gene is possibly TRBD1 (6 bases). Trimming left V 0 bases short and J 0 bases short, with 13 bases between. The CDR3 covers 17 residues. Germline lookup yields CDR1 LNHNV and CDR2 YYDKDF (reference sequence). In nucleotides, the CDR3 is TGTGCCACCAGCAGAGAAAACGAGGGGGTCAGCACAGATACGCAGTATTTT. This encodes CATSRENEGVSTDTQYF. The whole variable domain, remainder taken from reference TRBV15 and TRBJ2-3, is DAMVIQNPRYQVTQFGKPVTLSCSQTLNHNVMYWYQQKSSQAPKLLFHYYDKDFNNEADTPDNFQSRRPNTSFCFLDIRSPGLGDTAMYLCATSRENEGVSTDTQYFGPGTRLTVL.

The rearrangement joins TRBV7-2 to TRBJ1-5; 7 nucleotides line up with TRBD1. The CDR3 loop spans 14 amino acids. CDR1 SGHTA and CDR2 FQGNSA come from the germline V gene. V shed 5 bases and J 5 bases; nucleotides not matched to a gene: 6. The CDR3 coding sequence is TGTGCCAGCAGCCGGACAGGTACCGATCAGCCCCAGCATTTT. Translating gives CASSRTGTDQPQHF.

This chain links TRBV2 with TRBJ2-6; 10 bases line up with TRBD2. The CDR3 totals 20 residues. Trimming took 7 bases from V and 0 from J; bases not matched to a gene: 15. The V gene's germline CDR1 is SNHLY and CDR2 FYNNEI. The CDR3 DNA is TGTGCCAGCATCGGGGATTACGCTAGCGGGAGACGCTCTGGGGCCAACGTCCTGACTTTC. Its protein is CASIGDYASGRRSGANVLTF.

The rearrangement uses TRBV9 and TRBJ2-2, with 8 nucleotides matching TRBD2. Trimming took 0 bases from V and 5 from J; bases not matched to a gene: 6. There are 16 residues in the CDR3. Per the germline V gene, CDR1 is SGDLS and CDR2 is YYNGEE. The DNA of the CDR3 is TGTGCCAGCAGCGTAGTTGATAGCGGGGAAACCGGGGAGCTGTTTTTT. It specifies CASSVVDSGETGELFF.

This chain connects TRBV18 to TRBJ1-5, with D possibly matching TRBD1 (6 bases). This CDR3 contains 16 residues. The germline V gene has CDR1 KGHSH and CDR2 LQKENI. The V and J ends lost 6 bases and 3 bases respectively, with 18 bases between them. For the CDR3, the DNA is TGTGCCAGCTCGCTTTTTCACAGGGAAGCCAATCAGCCCCAGCATTTT. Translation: CASSLFHREANQPQHF. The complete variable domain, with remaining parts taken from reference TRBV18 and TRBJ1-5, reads NAGVMQNPRHLVRRRGQEARLRCSPMKGHSHVYWYRQLPEEGLKFMVYLQKENIIDESGMPKERFSAEFPKEGPSILRIQQVVRGDSAAYFCASSLFHREANQPQHFGDGTRLSIL.

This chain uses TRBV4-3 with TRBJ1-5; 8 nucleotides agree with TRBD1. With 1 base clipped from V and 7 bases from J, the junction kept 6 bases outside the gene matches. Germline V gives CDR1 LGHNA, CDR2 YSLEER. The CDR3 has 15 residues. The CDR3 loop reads CASSQGLDRVQPQHF. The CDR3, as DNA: TGCGCCAGCAGCCAAGGGTTGGACAGGGTCCAGCCCCAGCATTTT.

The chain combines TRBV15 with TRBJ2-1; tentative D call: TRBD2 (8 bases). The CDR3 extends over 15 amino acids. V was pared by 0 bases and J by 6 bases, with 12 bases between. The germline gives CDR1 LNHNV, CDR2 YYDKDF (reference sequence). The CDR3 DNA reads TGTGCCACCAGCAGAGACGGGAGGGGGCCCAATGAGCAGTTCTTC. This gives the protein CATSRDGRGPNEQFF. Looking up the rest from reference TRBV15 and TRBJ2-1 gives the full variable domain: DAMVIQNPRYQVTQFGKPVTLSCSQTLNHNVMYWYQQKSSQAPKLLFHYYDKDFNNEADTPDNFQSRRPNTSFCFLDIRSPGLGDTAMYLCATSRDGRGPNEQFFGPGTRLTVL.

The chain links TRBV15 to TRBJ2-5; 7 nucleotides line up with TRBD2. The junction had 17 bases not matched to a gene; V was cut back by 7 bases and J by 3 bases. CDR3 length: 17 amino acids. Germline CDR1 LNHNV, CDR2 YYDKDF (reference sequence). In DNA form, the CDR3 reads TGTGCCACCATCTGGTGCCGGGACTACCAAACTGAAGAGACCCAGTACTTC. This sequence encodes CATIWCRDYQTEETQYF. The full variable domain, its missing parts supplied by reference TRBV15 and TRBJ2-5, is DAMVIQNPRYQVTQFGKPVTLSCSQTLNHNVMYWYQQKSSQAPKLLFHYYDKDFNNEADTPDNFQSRRPNTSFCFLDIRSPGLGDTAMYLCATIWCRDYQTEETQYFGPGTRLLVL.

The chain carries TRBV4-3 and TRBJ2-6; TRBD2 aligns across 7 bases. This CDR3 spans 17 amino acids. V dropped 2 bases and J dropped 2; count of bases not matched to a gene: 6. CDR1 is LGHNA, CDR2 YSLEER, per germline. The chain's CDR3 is CASSQQIREAGANVLTF. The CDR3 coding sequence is TGCGCCAGCAGCCAACAGATCCGGGAGGCTGGGGCCAACGTCCTGACTTTC.

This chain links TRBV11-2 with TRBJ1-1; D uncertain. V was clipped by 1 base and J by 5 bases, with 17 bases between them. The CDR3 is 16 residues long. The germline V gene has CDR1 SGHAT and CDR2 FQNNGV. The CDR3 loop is CASSLGGGFRGTEAFF. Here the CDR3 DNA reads TGTGCCAGCAGCTTAGGAGGAGGGTTTCGTGGGACTGAAGCTTTCTTT.

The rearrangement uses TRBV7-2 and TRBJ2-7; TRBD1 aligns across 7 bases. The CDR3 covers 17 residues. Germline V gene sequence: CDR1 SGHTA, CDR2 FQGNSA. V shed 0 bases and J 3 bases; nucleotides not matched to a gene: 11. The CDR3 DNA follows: TGTGCCAGCAGCTTAGCTGCCGACAGGGTGGGGTACTACGAGCAGTACTTC. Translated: CASSLAADRVGYYEQYF.